This T cell receptor beta chain came from a study of blood T cell repertoires in COVID-19. The wider study: Sites across the United States, Italy and Spain contributed samples from acute and convalescent COVID-19. In each case, the material was cDNA or gDNA derived from T cells, B-cell-depleted T cells, or PBMCs.

Study processing details: Amplification of reference gene primers provided the estimated nucleated cell counts. TCRdb's copy holds only in-frame clones and misses some; the assay was immunoSEQ multiplex PCR. That table supplies the V and J calls and clone size; D and trimming were determined from the DNA. The table records 55,000 to 85,000 clones, 81% of them present only once. This CDR3 spans 15 amino acids. The V gene's germline CDR1 is SNHLY and CDR2 FYNNEI. Losses at the gene ends were 3 bases for V and 3 bases for J; bases not matched to a gene: 4. The origin of this receptor is a woman aged 70-85 years with acute or convalescent COVID-19. Sequencing used peripheral blood. This chain links TRBV2 with TRBJ2-3; TRBD1 aligns across 9 bases. CDR3 in amino acids: CASSDATGGTDTQYF. The CDR3 DNA follows: TGTGCCAGCAGTGATGCGACAGGGGGTACAGATACGCAGTATTTT.